These 24 T cell receptor beta chains were sequenced from one sample in a study of blood T cell repertoires in COVID-19. Sequencing was performed with immunoSEQ multiplex PCR; in TCRdb, only in-frame clones are kept and a portion is missing. The sample contains 43,000 or so clones, roughly 88% of which appear only once. The sequenced material came from peripheral blood. Source of these receptors: a man between 60 and 70 years old with active COVID-19.

This chain uses TRBV3-1 (or the pseudogene TRBV3-2) with TRBJ2-5; 10 bases map to TRBD2. The trim removed 1 base at V and 4 bases at J, leaving 9 bases unmatched. The CDR3 is 17 residues long. CDR1 LGHDT and CDR2 YNNKEL come from the germline V gene (reference sequence). This chain's CDR3 is CASSQGLLAGVGETQYF. Here the CDR3 DNA reads TGTGCCAGCAGCCAAGGTCTCCTAGCGGGAGTGGGAGAGACCCAGTACTTC.

The chain employs TRBV5-1 and TRBJ2-1, with 8 positions matching TRBD2. CDR1 and CDR2 (germline): SGHRS, YFSETQ. J was trimmed by 0 bases and V by 4 bases; bases with no gene match: 3. This CDR3 spans 15 amino acids. The CDR3 region has the DNA TGCGCCAGCAGCCCGGGGGGGGGCTCCTACAATGAGCAGTTCTTC. Its translation: CASSPGGGSYNEQFF.

The J gene is TRBJ2-2, the V gene TRBV6-4; TRBD2 is a possible D gene (5 bases). Per germline, CDR1 MRHNA and CDR2 SNTAGT. This CDR3 has 13 amino acids. Trimming shortened V by 4 bases and J by 7 bases, and 10 bases separated the two germline ends. The CDR3 here is CASSVEEDGELFF. Written as DNA, the CDR3 is TGTGCCAGCAGTGTAGAGGAGGACGGGGAGCTGTTTTTT.

The chain links TRBV18 to TRBJ1-1; the D gene is possibly TRBD1 (6 bases). V was cut by 3 bases and J by 3 bases, with 17 bases left in between. The CDR3 is 16 amino acids. CDR1 KGHSH and CDR2 LQKENI come from the germline V gene. The DNA of the CDR3 is TGTGCCAGCTCACCCGACCCCCGGACAGTGTACACTGAAGCTTTCTTT. Translating it yields CASSPDPRTVYTEAFF. The full variable domain, rest sourced from reference TRBV18 and TRBJ1-1, is NAGVMQNPRHLVRRRGQEARLRCSPMKGHSHVYWYRQLPEEGLKFMVYLQKENIIDESGMPKERFSAEFPKEGPSILRIQQVVRGDSAAYFCASSPDPRTVYTEAFFGQGTRLTVV.

The chain uses TRBV19 and TRBJ2-7, with 11 bases aligning to TRBD2. Germline trimming cut 4 bases from V and 2 bases from J; bases unmatched to any gene: 4. Germline loops: CDR1 LNHDA, CDR2 SQIVND (reference sequence). The CDR3 sequence is 15 residues long. The CDR3 here is CASSNLLAGAYEQYF. The CDR3, as DNA: TGTGCCAGTAGTAACTTACTAGCGGGAGCCTACGAGCAGTACTTC.

This chain connects TRBV12-5 to TRBJ2-6; TRBD1 matches 7 bases. Germline loops: CDR1 LGHNT, CDR2 FRNRAP. The length of the CDR3 is 17 residues. V shed 6 bases, J shed 0 bases, and the junction held 8 bases outside the gene matches. The CDR3 protein is CASGRGQDSSGANVLTF. Written as DNA, the CDR3 is TGTGCTAGTGGCCGTGGACAGGACAGCTCTGGGGCCAACGTCCTGACTTTC.

CDR3 sequence: CAIKAGVSKGGELFF. CDR3 DNA sequence: TGTGCCATAAAAGCGGGAGTAAGCAAGGGCGGGGAGCTGTTTTTT. The rearrangement links TRBV6-5 to TRBJ2-2; the match to TRBD2 covers 8 bases. From germline, CDR1 is MNHEY and CDR2 SVGAGI. J lost 7 bases, V lost 10 bases, and 14 bases had no gene match. The CDR3 runs 15 residues.

In this sample, this clone turned up once. This chain connects TRBV28 to TRBJ1-4, with D uncertain. The CDR3 extends over 13 amino acids. Germline V gene sequence: CDR1 MDHEN, CDR2 SYDVKM. The V and J ends lost 3 bases and 7 bases respectively, with 9 bases between them. The CDR3 nucleotides are TGTGCCAGCAGTTTGGCAGGTAGTGAAAAACTGTTTTTT. Encoded protein: CASSLAGSEKLFF.

The CDR3 nucleotides read TGTGCCAGCAGTTACTCGGCGGGGATTCAAGAGACCCAGTACTTC. Translated: CASSYSAGIQETQYF. The chain recombines TRBV6-5 with TRBJ2-5; D possibly corresponds to TRBD2 (6 bases). Looked up from germline, CDR1 is MNHEY and CDR2 is SVGAGI. The CDR3 sequence is 15 residues long. Trimming shortened V by 0 bases and J by 2 bases, and 10 bases separated the two germline ends.

The V gene is TRBV11-3, the J gene TRBJ2-2; D is ambiguous. CDR1 is SGHNT and CDR2 is YENEEA in the germline V gene. Trimming took off 5 bases at V and 6 bases at J, with 10 bases between the two ends. The length of the CDR3 is 13 residues. Written as DNA, the CDR3 is TGTGCCAGCAGCGTTTCCGGGTCCGGGGAGCTGTTTTTT. Translating gives CASSVSGSGELFF.

This sequence joins TRBV5-6 and TRBJ2-2; 12 nucleotides align to TRBD1. The germline gives CDR1 SGHDT, CDR2 YYEEEE. This CDR3 is 15 amino acids long. J was trimmed by 6 bases and V by 4 bases; bases with no gene match: 4. CDR3 nucleotides: TGTGCCAGCAGCCGGGACAGGGGGCAGTCCGGGGAGCTGTTTTTT. Translating it yields CASSRDRGQSGELFF.

V gene TRBV18 combines with J gene TRBJ2-7, with 13 nucleotides matching TRBD2. This CDR3 has 15 amino acids. Trimming at V came to 6 bases and at J to 5 bases, leaving 7 bases not matched to a gene. Germline V gene data show CDR1 as KGHSH and CDR2 as LQKENI. CDR3 loop: CASSQGLAGANEQYF. In nucleotides, the CDR3 is TGTGCCAGCTCTCAAGGACTAGCGGGAGCCAACGAGCAGTACTTC.

This chain links TRBV9 with TRBJ2-3; D is perhaps TRBD2 (6 bases). V shed 4 bases and J shed 0 bases, with 12 bases lying between them. The CDR3 consists of 15 residues. Germline CDR1 is SGDLS and CDR2 is YYNGEE. The CDR3 sequence: CASSHTGTSTDTQYF. In DNA, the CDR3 is TGTGCCAGCAGCCATACCGGGACTAGCACAGATACGCAGTATTTT. Full variable domain (rest looked up from reference TRBV9 and TRBJ2-3): DSGVTQTPKHLITATGQRVTLRCSPRSGDLSVYWYQQSLDQGLQFLIQYYNGEERAKGNILERFSAQQFPDLHSELNLSSLELGDSALYFCASSHTGTSTDTQYFGPGTRLTVL.

The gene calls are TRBV7-8 and TRBJ2-1, with 13 bases that match TRBD2. After removal of 5 bases from V and 0 bases from J, the junction contained 10 bases not matched to a gene. Germline V CDR1 and CDR2: SGHVS, FQNEAQ. This CDR3 is 19 amino acids long. The CDR3 sequence: CASSTSGRVIPSSYNEQFF. CDR3 DNA sequence: TGTGCCAGCAGCACTAGCGGGAGGGTGATACCGAGCTCCTACAATGAGCAGTTCTTC.

This clone is deemed medium-sized. This chain links TRBV9 with TRBJ2-7; tentatively, D is TRBD1 (6 bases). V was clipped by 3 bases and J by 2 bases, with 15 bases between them. The CDR3 has 15 residues. CDR1 is SGDLS, CDR2 YYNGEE, per germline. DNA for the CDR3: TGTGCCAGCAGCGGCGGGCTAGGGGGTCCCTACGAGCAGTACTTC. Its translation is CASSGGLGGPYEQYF.

This clone was counted between two and nine times. The chain uses TRBV4-1 and TRBJ2-7, with 13 bases aligning to TRBD2. There are 16 residues in the CDR3. Germline CDR1 and CDR2: MGHRA and YSYEKL. J gave up 6 bases and V 0 bases, and 5 bases lay outside the gene matches. CDR3 amino acids: CASSQETSGRAFEQYF. The CDR3 bases are TGCGCCAGCAGCCAAGAAACTAGCGGGAGGGCCTTCGAGCAGTACTTC.

The chain uses TRBV2 and TRBJ2-6; D unclear. V was shortened by 6 bases and J by 11 bases, with 11 bases between the two germline ends. Per the germline V gene, CDR1 is SNHLY and CDR2 is FYNNEI. The CDR3 extends over 12 amino acids. The CDR3 DNA reads as TGTGCCAGCAGCTCCCCCCCCTACGTCCTGACTTTC. Residues: CASSSPPYVLTF.

This chain links TRBV19 with TRBJ2-3; D is unresolved. The CDR3 runs to 13 residues. The V and J ends lost 7 bases and 4 bases respectively, with 12 bases between them. Per the germline V gene, CDR1 is LNHDA and CDR2 is SQIVND (reference sequence). CDR3: CASTPRLSDTQYF. CDR3 nucleotides: TGTGCCAGTACTCCTCGACTGTCAGATACGCAGTATTTT. The full variable domain, in which reference TRBV19 and TRBJ2-3 provide the parts outside the CDR3, is DGGITQSPKYLFRKEGQNVTLSCEQNLNHDAMYWYRQDPGQGLRLIYYSQIVNDFQKGDIAEGYSVSREKKESFPLTVTSAQKNPTAFYLCASTPRLSDTQYFGPGTRLTVL.

The chain carries TRBV18 and TRBJ2-3; D remains unclear. This CDR3 has 15 amino acids. Germline V gives CDR1 KGHSH, CDR2 LQKENI. V was shortened by 2 bases and J by 1 base, with 10 bases between the two germline ends. The CDR3 region is CASSPYNQGTDTQYF. The CDR3 DNA reads TGTGCCAGCTCACCATACAACCAGGGCACAGATACGCAGTATTTT.

This rearrangement joins TRBV2 to TRBJ2-3, with TRBD2 matching over 11 bases. The germline V gene has CDR1 SNHLY and CDR2 FYNNEI. CDR3 size: 16 residues. Trimming at V came to 7 bases and at J to 1 base, leaving 7 bases not matched to a gene. The CDR3 DNA reads as TGTGCCAGCACCCTCCTGGGACTAGCGGGCACAGATACGCAGTATTTT. Protein sequence: CASTLLGLAGTDTQYF.

The chain carries TRBV7-3 and TRBJ2-3; D remains unclear. Trimming took 2 bases from V and 3 from J, leaving 15 bases between them. This CDR3 spans 16 amino acids. Per germline, CDR1 SGHTA and CDR2 FQGTGA. The CDR3 DNA follows: TGTGCCAGCAGCTTAGGGCCCCCCCCGTCTACAGATACGCAGTATTTT. Translated: CASSLGPPPSTDTQYF.

The chain employs TRBV19 and TRBJ2-7; TRBD1 agrees at 9 bases. Trimming cost V 1 base and J 6 bases; bases outside gene matches: 10. CDR3 length: 16 amino acids. Germline CDR1 is LNHDA and CDR2 is SQIVND (reference sequence). CDR3 coding DNA: TGTGCCAGTAGTATAGTTGGGACAGGGAATGGTCTCGAGCAGTACTTC. Amino acid sequence: CASSIVGTGNGLEQYF.

The rearrangement links TRBV20-1 to TRBJ2-3; 8 positions agree with TRBD2. The J segment lost 1 base and the V segment lost 3 bases, leaving 3 bases of the junction unmatched. This CDR3 comprises 14 residues. Germline lookup yields CDR1 DFQATT and CDR2 SNEGSKA (reference sequence). This CDR3 reads CSASPREGTDTQYF. As DNA, the CDR3 is TGCAGTGCTAGTCCGCGGGAGGGCACAGATACGCAGTATTTT.

The V call is TRBV10-3, the J call TRBJ2-3; 12 bases are shared with TRBD2. The CDR3 consists of 16 residues. CDR1 is ENHRY and CDR2 is SYGVKD in the germline V gene. Germline trimming cut 6 bases from V and 5 bases from J; bases unmatched to any gene: 9. The CDR3 DNA follows: TGTGCCATCAGGTTGACTAGCGGGAGTGGCGGAGATACGCAGTATTTT. Translating it yields CAIRLTSGSGGDTQYF.